Below, 6 T cell receptor beta chains from the same sample are listed, as sequenced in a study of a mutant IDH1 vaccine in newly diagnosed glioma. These receptors are not linked to any known antigen. Time point denoted: week 35, safety follow-up. The content of each vaccine dose was 300 ug of mutant IDH1 20-mer peptide, and topical imiquimod accompanied it. The repertoire was sequenced with immunoSEQ multiplex PCR; TCRdb's copy has only in-frame clones and lacks some. The data show fewer than 70,000 clones, 85% to 90% seen once. The source was PBMCs, collected from a glioma patient whose treatment included an IDH1 peptide vaccine. Receptor source: a man aged 25-40 years with glioma.

The chain links TRBV23-1 to TRBJ2-3; possible D gene TRBD1, 6 bases. TRBV23-1 is an open reading frame, and its role is uncertain. V dropped 4 bases and J dropped 4 bases, with 18 bases sitting between them. The CDR3 runs 16 residues. In DNA, the CDR3 is TGCGCCAGCAGTCGAATTGGACAGCTGGTTTCAGATACGCAGTATTTT. Translated, it gives CASSRIGQLVSDTQYF.

The rearrangement joins TRBV6-6 to TRBJ1-2; TRBD1 is a possible D gene (5 bases). Germline assignment: CDR1 MNHNY and CDR2 SVGAGI (reference sequence). This CDR3 is built from 15 residues. Trimming removed 4 bases from V and 8 bases from J, with 20 bases in between. The CDR3 spells CASSSGFGGEQGYTF. CDR3 nucleotides: TGTGCCAGCAGTTCCGGCTTTGGGGGAGAACAAGGCTACACCTTC.

The gene calls are TRBV30 and TRBJ1-5; possibly TRBD1 for D (6 bases). Trimming removed 3 bases at V and 5 bases at J, with 14 bases between. The germline V gene has CDR1 GTSNPN and CDR2 SVGIG (reference sequence). CDR3 length: 14 residues. Here the CDR3 reads CAWSGKRGYQPQHF. The DNA for the CDR3 is TGTGCCTGGAGCGGGAAGAGGGGGTATCAGCCCCAGCATTTT.

The chain has TRBV10-3 and TRBJ2-5, with 7 bases that match TRBD2. CDR3 length: 16 amino acids. With V trimmed by 4 bases and J by 1 base, 9 bases remained unmatched. Germline CDR1 is ENHRY and CDR2 is SYGVKD. The CDR3 here is CAISVSPGLLQETQYF. The CDR3 DNA follows: TGTGCCATCAGTGTGTCACCGGGACTACTCCAAGAGACCCAGTACTTC.

The V gene is TRBV2, the J gene TRBJ2-5; the match to TRBD2 covers 13 bases. V was pared by 8 bases and J by 7 bases, with 7 bases of the junction left unmatched. The germline gives CDR1 SNHLY, CDR2 FYNNEI. The CDR3 has 14 amino acids. In DNA form, the CDR3 reads TGTGCCAGCGTTCGACTAGCGGGGGGAGGGACCCAGTACTTC. This encodes CASVRLAGGGTQYF.

The CDR3, as DNA: TGCGCCAGCAGGATCCCGGGCCAAGGCTACGAGCAGTACTTC. Its translation is CASRIPGQGYEQYF. The chain links TRBV10-2 to TRBJ2-7, with D unresolved. The length of the CDR3 is 14 residues. The germline V gene has CDR1 WSHSY and CDR2 SAAADI. Trimming cost V 6 bases and J 3 bases, with 15 bases left between them.